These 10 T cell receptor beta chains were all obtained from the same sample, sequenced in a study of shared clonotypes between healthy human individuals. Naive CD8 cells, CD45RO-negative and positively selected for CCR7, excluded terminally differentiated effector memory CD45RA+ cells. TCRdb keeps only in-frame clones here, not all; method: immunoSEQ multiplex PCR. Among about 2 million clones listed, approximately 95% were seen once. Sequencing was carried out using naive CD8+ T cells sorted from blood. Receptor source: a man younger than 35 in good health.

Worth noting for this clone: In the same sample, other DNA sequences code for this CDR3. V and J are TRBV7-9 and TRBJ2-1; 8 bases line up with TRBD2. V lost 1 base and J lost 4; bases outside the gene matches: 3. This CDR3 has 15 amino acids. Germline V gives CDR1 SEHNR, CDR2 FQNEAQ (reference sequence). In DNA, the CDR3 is TGTGCCAGCAGCTTAGTTACGGGGGGGTACAATGAGCAGTTCTTC. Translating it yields CASSLVTGGYNEQFF.

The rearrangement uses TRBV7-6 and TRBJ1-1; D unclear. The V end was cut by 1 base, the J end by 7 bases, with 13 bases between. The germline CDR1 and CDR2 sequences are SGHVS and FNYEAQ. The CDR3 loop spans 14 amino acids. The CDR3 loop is CASSLVGDGLEAFF. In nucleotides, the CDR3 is TGTGCCAGCAGCTTAGTGGGAGACGGCCTTGAAGCTTTCTTT.

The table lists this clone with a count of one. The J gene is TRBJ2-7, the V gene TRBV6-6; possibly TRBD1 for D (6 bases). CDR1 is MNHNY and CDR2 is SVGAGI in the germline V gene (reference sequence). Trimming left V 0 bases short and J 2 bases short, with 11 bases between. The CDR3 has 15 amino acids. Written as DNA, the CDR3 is TGTGCCAGCAGTTACTCTACAGGGCCCGCCTACGAGCAGTACTTC. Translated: CASSYSTGPAYEQYF.

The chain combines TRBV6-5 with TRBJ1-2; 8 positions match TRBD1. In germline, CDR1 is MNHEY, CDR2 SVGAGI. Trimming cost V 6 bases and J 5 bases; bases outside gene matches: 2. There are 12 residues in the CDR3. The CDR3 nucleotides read TGTGCCAGCAGCACAGGGGGGTATGGCTACACCTTC. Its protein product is CASSTGGYGYTF.

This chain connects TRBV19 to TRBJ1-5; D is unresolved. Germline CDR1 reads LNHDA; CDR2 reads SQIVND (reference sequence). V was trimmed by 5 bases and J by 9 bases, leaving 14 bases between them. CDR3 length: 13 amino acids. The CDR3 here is CASSPPDFRPQHF. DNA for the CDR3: TGTGCCAGTAGTCCTCCGGATTTTCGGCCCCAGCATTTT.

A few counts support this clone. The CDR3 coding sequence is TGTGCCAGCAGTGACGGAGGCTTGAGGGGGTCCTACGAGCAGTACTTC. Translating gives CASSDGGLRGSYEQYF. The chain employs TRBV6-4 and TRBJ2-7; D perhaps matches TRBD1 (6 bases). CDR1 and CDR2 (germline): MRHNA, SNTAGT. Trimming removed 2 bases at V and 1 base at J, with 15 bases between. This CDR3 spans 16 amino acids.

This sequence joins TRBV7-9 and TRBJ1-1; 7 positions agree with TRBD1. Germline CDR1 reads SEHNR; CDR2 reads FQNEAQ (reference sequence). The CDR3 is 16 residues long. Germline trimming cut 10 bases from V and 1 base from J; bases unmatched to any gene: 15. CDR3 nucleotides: TGTGCCACCTCGATTACAGGGGTAAGATCGAACACTGAAGCTTTCTTT. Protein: CATSITGVRSNTEAFF.

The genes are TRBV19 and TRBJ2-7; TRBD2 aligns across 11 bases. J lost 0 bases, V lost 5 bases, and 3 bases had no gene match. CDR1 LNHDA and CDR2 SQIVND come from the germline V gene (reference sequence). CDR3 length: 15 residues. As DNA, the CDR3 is TGTGCCAGTAGTGCGGGACTAGCGGCCTCCTACGAGCAGTACTTC. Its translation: CASSAGLAASYEQYF.

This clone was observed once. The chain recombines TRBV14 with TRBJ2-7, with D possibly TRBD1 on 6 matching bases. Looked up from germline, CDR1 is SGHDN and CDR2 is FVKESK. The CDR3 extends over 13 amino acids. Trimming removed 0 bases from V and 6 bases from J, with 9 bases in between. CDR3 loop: CASSQEGAVEQYF. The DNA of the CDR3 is TGTGCCAGCAGCCAAGAGGGGGCAGTCGAGCAGTACTTC.

The DNA for the CDR3 is TGTGCCAGCAGCCAGATTTTTCCGACAGGAGGCTCCTACGAGCAGTACTTC. Residues: CASSQIFPTGGSYEQYF. The V call is TRBV14, the J call TRBJ2-7, with D perhaps matching TRBD1 (6 bases). With 3 bases removed from V and 0 bases from J, the gap between germline ends came to 18 bases. The germline gives CDR1 SGHDN, CDR2 FVKESK. This CDR3 region has 17 residues.